This TCR beta chain was captured by sequencing in a study of metastatic and nonmetastatic thyroid tumors. As for the study in general: Malignant and benign thyroid patients had repertoires compared in peripheral blood and tumor or nodule tissue.

Every patient underwent thyroid surgery untreated. Germline-derived CDR1 and CDR2 are LGHNA and YNFKEQ. The CDR3 is made up of 16 amino acids. Trimming took 3 bases from V and 2 from J, leaving 11 bases between them. This clone is classed as medium-sized (0.01 to 0.1%). What it recognizes is unknown. The authors' processing: Variation in CDR3 across clinicopathological groups served as the basis for constructing a distant-metastasis classifier in papillary thyroid cancer. TCRdb re-called clones from the PCR reads using MiXCR. Clone size and V and J calls follow TCRdb, not the original study. Of 15,000 to 20,000 clones listed, 30% to 35% are singletons. Study outcomes and limitations: For both blood and tumor, malignant thyroid tumors reportedly showed significantly higher TCR beta diversity than benign nodules did.

V and J are TRBV4-2 and TRBJ2-6; D remains ambiguous. The source of this sequence is a female donor with papillary thyroid cancer or a benign thyroid nodule (not recorded which). Some clones in this sample may be carry-over from other donors' samples. The sample consisted of tumor tissue. CDR3 in amino acids: CASSQSVGAGANVLTF. The DNA for the CDR3 is TGTGCCAGCAGCCAGAGCGTCGGTGCTGGGGCCAACGTCCTGACTTTC.